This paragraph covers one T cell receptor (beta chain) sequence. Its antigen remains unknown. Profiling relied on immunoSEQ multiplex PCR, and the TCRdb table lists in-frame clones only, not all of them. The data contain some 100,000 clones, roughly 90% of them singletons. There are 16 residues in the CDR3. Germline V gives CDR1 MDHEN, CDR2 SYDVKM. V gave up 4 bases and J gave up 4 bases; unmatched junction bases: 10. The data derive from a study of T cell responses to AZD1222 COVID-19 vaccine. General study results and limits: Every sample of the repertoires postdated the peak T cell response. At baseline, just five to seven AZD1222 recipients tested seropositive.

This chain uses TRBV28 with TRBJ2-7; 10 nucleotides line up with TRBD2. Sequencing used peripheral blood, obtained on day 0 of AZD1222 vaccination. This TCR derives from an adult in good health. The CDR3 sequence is CASSSASGSREYEQYF. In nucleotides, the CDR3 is TGTGCCAGCAGTTCGGCTAGCGGGAGTCGGGAATACGAGCAGTACTTC.